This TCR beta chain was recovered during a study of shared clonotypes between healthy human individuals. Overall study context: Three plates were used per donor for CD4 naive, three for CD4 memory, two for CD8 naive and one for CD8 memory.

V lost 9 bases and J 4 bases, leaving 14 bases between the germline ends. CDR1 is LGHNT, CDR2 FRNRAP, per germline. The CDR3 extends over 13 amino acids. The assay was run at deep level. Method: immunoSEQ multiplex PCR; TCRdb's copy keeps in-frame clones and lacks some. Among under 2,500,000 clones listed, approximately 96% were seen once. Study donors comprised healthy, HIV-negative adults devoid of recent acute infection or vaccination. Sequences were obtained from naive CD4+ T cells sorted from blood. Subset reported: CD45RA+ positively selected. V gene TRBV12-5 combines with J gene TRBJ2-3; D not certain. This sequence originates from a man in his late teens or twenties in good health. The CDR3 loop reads CASAIGLPDTQYF. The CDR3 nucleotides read TGTGCTAGCGCCATTGGGCTCCCAGATACGCAGTATTTT. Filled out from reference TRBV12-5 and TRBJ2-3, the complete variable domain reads DARVTQTPRHKVTEMGQEVTMRCQPILGHNTVFWYRQTMMQGLELLAYFRNRAPLDDSGMPKDRFSAEMPDATLATLKIQPSEPRDSAVYFCASAIGLPDTQYFGPGTRLTVL.